This T cell receptor (beta chain) was identified in a study of PD-L1 blockade in urothelial cancer. Study-level information: The analyses of blood took place 3 weeks (second dose) and 6 weeks after treatment start.

Clones were read by immunoSEQ multiplex PCR, and TCRdb kept only the in-frame ones, dropping some. The sample shows over 75,000 clones, around 85% of them seen only once. Time point of the sample: pretreatment peripheral blood. The length of the CDR3 is 13 residues. The V gene lost 4 bases and the J gene lost 3 bases, with 10 bases spanning the gap. From germline, CDR1 is SGHNT and CDR2 YENEEA. Sequenced material: PBMCs, taken around atezolizumab (anti-PD-L1) treatment. The sequence derives from a man between 60 and 75 years old with urothelial cancer. The chain links TRBV11-3 to TRBJ2-7; D is unresolved. The CDR3 region has the DNA TGTGCCAGCAGCTCCGGAGTCGGCTACGAGCAGTACTTC. Its translation: CASSSGVGYEQYF.